This T cell receptor (beta chain) originates from a study of glioma-infiltrating T cells. Whole-study findings and limits: CDR3 overlap between tissue and blood was very small. Tissue-blood divergence was below expectation in non-neoplastic patients, above in gliomas.

This clonotype was seen ten or more times. The antigen remains unidentified. The iRepertoire nested amplicon-rescue multiplex PCR amplified TCR alpha and beta CDR3s from RNA. One-step reverse transcription and amplification started from around 100-400 ng of tissue mRNA or PBMC total RNA. TCRdb reprocessed the multiplex PCR reads via MiXCR and lists one record per CDR3 protein. The repertoire holds around 170,000 distinct CDR3 sequences, with around 40% as singletons. This TCR came from a human donor with low-grade glioma or glioblastoma, undergoing nonglioma brain surgery, or in good health (not recorded which). Sample: glioma tissue, nonneoplastic brain tissue, or PBMCs (not recorded which).

The CDR3 loop reads CASSLRTSGSADTQYF. Written as DNA, the CDR3 is TGTGCCAGCAGCTTAAGGACTAGCGGGAGTGCAGATACGCAGTATTTT. The V gene is TRBV7-2, the J gene TRBJ2-3; 13 bases fit TRBD2. The junction had 3 bases not matched to a gene; V was cut back by 2 bases and J by 4 bases. CDR1 is SGHTA and CDR2 is FQGNSA in the germline V gene. This CDR3 is 16 amino acids long.